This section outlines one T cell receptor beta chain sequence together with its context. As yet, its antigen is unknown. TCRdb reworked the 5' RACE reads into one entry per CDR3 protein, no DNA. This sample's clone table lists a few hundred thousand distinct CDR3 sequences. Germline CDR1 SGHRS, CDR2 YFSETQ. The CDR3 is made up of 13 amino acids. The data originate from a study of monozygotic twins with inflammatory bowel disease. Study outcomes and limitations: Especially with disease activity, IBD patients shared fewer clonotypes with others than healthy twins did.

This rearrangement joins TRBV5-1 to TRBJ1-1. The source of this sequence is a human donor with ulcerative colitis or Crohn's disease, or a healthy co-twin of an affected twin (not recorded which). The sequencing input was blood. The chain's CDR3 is CASSFFSNTEAFF.